A single sample gave rise to the 15 T cell receptor beta chains below, sequenced in a study of sequential checkpoint blockade in melanoma. Treatment: randomized to nivolumab then ipilimumab (arm A) or the reverse (arm B). TCRdb's copy holds only in-frame clones and misses some; the assay was immunoSEQ multiplex PCR. The sample lists about 2,400 clones, 15% seen once, with approximately 20% in the top ten. Source: tumor tissue (inferred from file names), taken from a patient given nivolumab and ipilimumab in sequence. These receptors were taken from a human donor with melanoma.

In its sample, this clone was seen once. The genes are TRBV15 and TRBJ2-5, with a tentative D call TRBD1 (6 bases). The CDR3 consists of 15 residues. Between the trimmed V and J ends, which lost 2 bases and 1 base, there was a span of 11 bases. Germline V gives CDR1 LNHNV, CDR2 YYDKDF (reference sequence). The CDR3 is CATSRPGTLQETQYF. The CDR3 coding sequence is TGTGCCACCAGCAGACCTGGGACACTCCAAGAGACCCAGTACTTC. The whole variable domain, filled in from reference TRBV15 and TRBJ2-5, reads DAMVIQNPRYQVTQFGKPVTLSCSQTLNHNVMYWYQQKSSQAPKLLFHYYDKDFNNEADTPDNFQSRRPNTSFCFLDIRSPGLGDTAMYLCATSRPGTLQETQYFGPGTRLLVL.

This clone was observed a handful of times. This chain joins TRBV6-8 and TRBJ1-5; D gene ambiguous. This CDR3 contains 13 residues. Per germline, CDR1 MNHGY and CDR2 SAAAGT. V lost 5 bases and J 0 bases, leaving 5 bases between the germline ends. The CDR3 DNA reads as TGTGCCAGCAGTCGACGTAGCAATCAGCCCCAGCATTTT. As protein: CASSRRSNQPQHF.

By share of the sample, this clone is medium-sized. The chain couples TRBV11-3 to TRBJ1-5; D might be TRBD1 (5 bases). Germline V gene data show CDR1 as SGHNT and CDR2 as YENEEA. CDR3 length equals 15 residues. V lost 3 bases and J lost 2, with 11 bases in between. For the CDR3, the DNA is TGTGCCAGCAGCTTGGCAGGGATTGGCAATCAGCCCCAGCATTTT. It specifies CASSLAGIGNQPQHF. Full variable domain (remainder filled in from reference TRBV11-3 and TRBJ1-5): EAGVVQSPRYKIIEKKQPVAFWCNPISGHNTLYWYLQNLGQGPELLIRYENEEAVDDSQLPKDRFSAERLKGVDSTLKIQPAELGDSAVYLCASSLAGIGNQPQHFGDGTRLSIL.

This clone rates as medium-sized (0.01 to 0.1%). V usage is TRBV6-8 and J usage is TRBJ2-3; the match to TRBD2 covers 9 bases. The CDR3 is 16 amino acids. Germline trimming cut 4 bases from V and 2 bases from J; bases unmatched to any gene: 7. Germline CDR1 reads MNHGY; CDR2 reads SAAAGT. CDR3: CASSLRAGGTTDTQYF. CDR3 coding DNA: TGTGCCAGCAGTTTGCGAGCGGGGGGAACCACAGATACGCAGTATTTT.

The chain links TRBV19 to TRBJ2-4; no clear D. Germline values: CDR1 LNHDA, CDR2 SQIVND (reference sequence). The CDR3 runs 12 residues. V was cut by 2 bases and J by 9 bases, with 8 bases left in between. This chain's CDR3 is CASSIRPGIQYF. CDR3 in DNA: TGTGCCAGTAGTATACGTCCAGGCATTCAGTACTTC.

This clone was counted only a few times. The chain employs TRBV19 and TRBJ2-3; the match to TRBD2 covers 16 bases. The CDR3 is 19 residues long. CDR1 LNHDA and CDR2 SQIVND come from the germline V gene (reference sequence). V lost 3 bases and J lost 2; bases outside the gene matches: 8. CDR3 protein: CASSMRAGTSGGDTDTQYF. Written as DNA, the CDR3 is TGTGCCAGTAGTATGAGGGCCGGGACTAGCGGGGGGGACACAGATACGCAGTATTTT.

By its share, this clone is medium-sized. The rearrangement uses TRBV11-3 and TRBJ2-1; perhaps D is TRBD1 or TRBD2 (7 bases each). This CDR3 is 15 amino acids long. The germline CDR1 and CDR2 sequences are SGHNT and YENEEA. V was trimmed by 1 base and J by 8 bases, leaving 15 bases between them. CDR3 bases: TGTGCCAGCAGCTTAGGCTCGCAGGGGGGGTATGAGCAGTTCTTC. Its translation: CASSLGSQGGYEQFF.

This clone was seen a handful of times. The V gene is TRBV11-3, the J gene TRBJ1-2; a possible D gene is TRBD1 (5 bases). Germline lookup yields CDR1 SGHNT and CDR2 YENEEA. The CDR3 covers 14 residues. Trimming left V 1 base short and J 4 bases short, with 10 bases between. The CDR3 region has the DNA TGTGCCAGCAGCTTAGGGGGGGAAGTCTATGGCTACACCTTC. This encodes CASSLGGEVYGYTF.

The sample holds a few counts of this clone. The chain employs TRBV6-8 and TRBJ1-2; D might be TRBD1 (5 bases). Germline-derived CDR1 and CDR2 are MNHGY and SAAAGT. This CDR3 is built from 19 residues. Trimming stripped 2 bases from V and 4 bases from J, with 26 bases between. The CDR3 region is CASSYDALGSGGYGYGYTF. CDR3 nucleotide sequence: TGTGCCAGCAGTTACGACGCACTGGGGTCCGGGGGGTATGGCTATGGCTACACCTTC.

V usage is TRBV6-8 and J usage is TRBJ2-3; 13 bases are a match to TRBD2. Germline lookup yields CDR1 MNHGY and CDR2 SAAAGT. The CDR3 spans 17 residues. Trimming removed 10 bases from V and 0 bases from J; junction bases left unmatched: 10. The CDR3 nucleotides read TGTGCCATCTCGACTAGCGGGGGGCCGATTAGCACAGATACGCAGTATTTT. Its protein is CAISTSGGPISTDTQYF.

By share, this clone counts as medium-sized. The rearrangement joins TRBV11-3 to TRBJ2-2; no definite D call. The CDR3 sequence is 15 residues long. V shed 0 bases and J shed 3 bases, with 8 bases lying between them. Germline CDR1 is SGHNT and CDR2 is YENEEA. This chain's CDR3 is CASSLEGFDTGELFF. Written as DNA, the CDR3 is TGTGCCAGCAGCTTAGAAGGGTTTGACACCGGGGAGCTGTTTTTT. The full variable domain, rest sourced from reference TRBV11-3 and TRBJ2-2, is EAGVVQSPRYKIIEKKQPVAFWCNPISGHNTLYWYLQNLGQGPELLIRYENEEAVDDSQLPKDRFSAERLKGVDSTLKIQPAELGDSAVYLCASSLEGFDTGELFFGEGSRLTVL.

This clone was counted between two and nine times. CDR3 DNA: TGTGCCAGCAGTTCAGGGATAGTGGCCAATCAGCCCCAGCATTTT. Encoded protein: CASSSGIVANQPQHF. The chain joins TRBV6-8 to TRBJ1-5; weak D call: TRBD1 (5 bases). The germline CDR1 and CDR2 sequences are MNHGY and SAAAGT. This CDR3 spans 15 amino acids. The V and J ends lost 4 bases and 3 bases respectively, with 13 bases between them.

DNA for the CDR3: TGTGCCAGCTCACCCCAACGGTCTCAGAACACTGAAGCTTTCTTT. Amino acids: CASSPQRSQNTEAFF. The chain links TRBV18 to TRBJ1-1; D is undetermined. The V and J ends lost 3 bases and 1 base respectively, with 12 bases between them. This CDR3 is 15 amino acids long. CDR1 and CDR2 (germline): KGHSH, LQKENI.

The chain combines TRBV14 with TRBJ1-5; TRBD1 matches 9 bases. Germline V gene data show CDR1 as SGHDN and CDR2 as FVKESK. V trimming: 4 bases; J trimming: 7 bases; junction bases outside the gene matches: 2. CDR3 length: 13 residues. The CDR3 sequence: CASSPDRGQPQHF. The CDR3 DNA sequence: TGTGCCAGCAGCCCGGACAGGGGCCAGCCCCAGCATTTT.

This clone was recorded a few times. At one end the junction does not follow the germline gene, possibly because of a read error. The chain has TRBV15 and TRBJ2-1, with 10 bases identical to TRBD2. The CDR3 runs to 17 residues. In germline, CDR1 is LNHNV, CDR2 YYDKDF (reference sequence). CDR3 loop: CASSSITAGGHLTEQFF. In DNA form, the CDR3 reads TGTGCCAGCAGCTCTATTACAGCGGGGGGGCACTTAACTGAGCAGTTCTTC.